These T cell receptor beta chains were read from a single sample in a study of T-cell memory formation after mild COVID-19. A single record per CDR3 protein comes from TCRdb applying MiXCR to the 5' RACE reads. The table has 110,000 to 150,000 distinct CDR3 sequences, roughly 13% seen once. Material: PBMCs or a T cell subset sorted from them (not recorded which). Receptor source: an adult woman who had mild COVID-19 (a few samples of this study predate the infection). Cell type and time point are not known. Both conserved end residues are part of each CDR3. The D gene is left open where the match is weak. Only part of the rows carry a size: once, few, many, or a class if the clone is expanded.

clone_size: few; d_call: TRBD1; v_call: TRBV7-9; j_call: TRBJ2-2; cdr3_aa: CASSEDRIAGELFF; cdr3_nt: TGTGCCAGCAGCGAGGACAGGATAGCCGGGGAGCTGTTTTTT
clone_size: few; d_call: TRBD1; v_call: TRBV5-4; j_call: TRBJ2-2; cdr3_aa: CASSLEQGAGTGELFF; cdr3_nt: TGTGCCAGCAGCTTGGAGCAGGGGGCGGGCACCGGGGAGCTGTTTTTT
clone_size: -; d_call: -; v_call: TRBV6-5; j_call: TRBJ2-3; cdr3_aa: CASSYGGLGTTDTQYF; cdr3_nt: TGTGCCAGCAGTTACGGGGGTTTGGGTACCACAGATACGCAGTATTTT
clone_size: few; d_call: TRBD1; v_call: TRBV13; j_call: TRBJ1-2; cdr3_aa: CASSLPPAGTADYGYTF; cdr3_nt: TGTGCCAGCAGCTTACCCCCCGCTGGGACAGCCGACTATGGCTACACCTTC
clone_size: few; d_call: -; v_call: TRBV19; j_call: TRBJ2-7; cdr3_aa: CASSTRLEVDEQYF; cdr3_nt: TGTGCCAGTAGTACTCGACTAGAGGTGGACGAGCAGTACTTC
clone_size: once; d_call: TRBD1; v_call: TRBV7-9; j_call: TRBJ1-6; cdr3_aa: CASKTGTGSFSPLHF; cdr3_nt: TGTGCCAGCAAGACCGGGACAGGGTCTTTTTCACCCCTCCACTTT
clone_size: -; d_call: -; v_call: TRBV7-6; j_call: TRBJ1-3; cdr3_aa: CASSLAGDIAGATIYF; cdr3_nt: TGTGCCAGCAGCTTAGCGGGAGACATTGCCGGAGCCACCATATATTTT
clone_size: -; d_call: TRBD1; v_call: TRBV7-6; j_call: TRBJ2-7; cdr3_aa: CASSFYRDRAFYEQYF; cdr3_nt: TGTGCCAGCAGCTTTTACCGGGACAGAGCGTTCTACGAGCAGTACTTC
clone_size: many; d_call: TRBD2; v_call: TRBV5-1; j_call: TRBJ2-5; cdr3_aa: CASSLGASGPLETQYF; cdr3_nt: TGCGCCAGCAGCTTGGGGGCTAGCGGGCCCTTGGAGACCCAGTACTTC
clone_size: few; d_call: -; v_call: TRBV6-1; j_call: TRBJ2-2; cdr3_aa: CASRISGELFF; cdr3_nt: TGTGCCAGCAGGATTTCCGGGGAGCTGTTTTTT
clone_size: -; d_call: TRBD2; v_call: TRBV19; j_call: TRBJ2-3; cdr3_aa: CASSPWDSGTSTDTQYF; cdr3_nt: TGTGCCAGTAGCCCCTGGGATAGCGGGACCAGCACAGATACGCAGTATTTT
clone_size: many; d_call: TRBD2; v_call: TRBV13; j_call: TRBJ2-7; cdr3_aa: CASSLGTSVYEQYF; cdr3_nt: TGTGCCAGCAGCTTAGGGACTAGCGTTTACGAGCAGTACTTC
clone_size: -; d_call: -; v_call: TRBV11-3; j_call: TRBJ1-1; cdr3_aa: CASSPDRSKRSTEAFF; cdr3_nt: TGTGCCAGCAGCCCTGACCGCAGCAAGAGGAGCACTGAAGCTTTCTTT
clone_size: few; d_call: -; v_call: TRBV7-9; j_call: TRBJ1-1; cdr3_aa: CASGVFDTNTEAFF; cdr3_nt: TGTGCCAGCGGGGTGTTTGATACGAACACTGAAGCTTTCTTT
clone_size: many; d_call: -; v_call: TRBV20-1; j_call: TRBJ1-6; cdr3_aa: CSARGLTGVDSPLHF; cdr3_nt: TGCAGTGCTAGAGGCCTGACTGGGGTTGATTCACCCCTCCACTTT
clone_size: -; d_call: TRBD1; v_call: TRBV6-5; j_call: TRBJ2-7; cdr3_aa: CASSHTGGEQYF; cdr3_nt: TGTGCCAGCAGCCACACAGGGGGCGAGCAGTACTTC
clone_size: few; d_call: -; v_call: TRBV9; j_call: TRBJ2-7; cdr3_aa: CASSVGSSTYEQYF; cdr3_nt: TGTGCCAGCAGCGTAGGCAGCTCAACCTACGAGCAGTACTTC
clone_size: few; d_call: TRBD2; v_call: TRBV7-9; j_call: TRBJ2-7; cdr3_aa: CASSIGLAGNEQYF; cdr3_nt: TGTGCCAGCAGCATAGGACTAGCCGGCAACGAGCAGTACTTC
clone_size: -; d_call: TRBD2; v_call: TRBV27; j_call: TRBJ2-7; cdr3_aa: CASRTILAGVRYEQYF; cdr3_nt: TGTGCCAGCAGAACCATTCTAGCGGGAGTTCGGTACGAGCAGTACTTC
clone_size: -; d_call: -; v_call: TRBV19; j_call: TRBJ2-7; cdr3_aa: CASSSTVPSYEQYF; cdr3_nt: TGTGCCAGTAGTAGTACGGTCCCCTCCTACGAGCAGTACTTC
clone_size: -; d_call: -; v_call: TRBV5-4; j_call: TRBJ1-1; cdr3_aa: CASSIGTGDLEAFF; cdr3_nt: TGTGCCAGCAGCATCGGGACCGGGGATCTAGAAGCTTTCTTT
clone_size: few; d_call: -; v_call: TRBV28; j_call: TRBJ2-3; cdr3_aa: CASSIPPDTQYF; cdr3_nt: TGTGCCAGCAGTATCCCCCCAGATACGCAGTATTTT
clone_size: few; d_call: -; v_call: TRBV7-9; j_call: TRBJ2-7; cdr3_aa: CASSPRPGHGHGQYF; cdr3_nt: TGTGCCAGCAGCCCTCGACCGGGACACGGCCATGGGCAGTACTTC
clone_size: -; d_call: -; v_call: TRBV12-3/TRBV12-4; j_call: TRBJ1-1; cdr3_aa: CASSIGQTEAFF; cdr3_nt: TGTGCCAGCAGTATCGGACAGACTGAAGCTTTCTTT
clone_size: few; d_call: -; v_call: TRBV3-1; j_call: TRBJ2-1; cdr3_aa: CASSQGRETRGFEQFF; cdr3_nt: TGTGCCAGCAGCCAAGGTCGTGAGACTAGGGGGTTTGAGCAGTTCTTC
clone_size: -; d_call: TRBD1; v_call: TRBV5-1; j_call: TRBJ1-1; cdr3_aa: CASSLYDRGSTGSTEAFF; cdr3_nt: TGCGCCAGCAGCTTGTACGACAGGGGGTCCACAGGGAGCACTGAAGCTTTCTTT
clone_size: -; d_call: -; v_call: TRBV9; j_call: TRBJ2-7; cdr3_aa: CASSVVGWATDEQYF; cdr3_nt: TGTGCCAGCAGCGTAGTGGGGTGGGCAACCGACGAGCAGTACTTC
clone_size: -; d_call: -; v_call: TRBV29-1; j_call: TRBJ1-5; cdr3_aa: CSPWLARNQPQHF; cdr3_nt: TGCAGCCCATGGTTGGCCCGCAATCAGCCCCAGCATTTT
clone_size: -; d_call: -; v_call: TRBV29-1; j_call: TRBJ1-1; cdr3_aa: CSVNWRGTEAFF; cdr3_nt: TGCAGCGTTAATTGGAGGGGCACTGAAGCTTTCTTT
clone_size: few; d_call: TRBD1; v_call: TRBV11-2; j_call: TRBJ1-3; cdr3_aa: CASTILGVGQVVSGNTIYF; cdr3_nt: TGTGCCAGTACGATTCTGGGCGTGGGACAGGTCGTCTCTGGAAACACCATATATTTT
clone_size: few; d_call: -; v_call: TRBV5-1; j_call: TRBJ2-7; cdr3_aa: CASSLAGGHSYEQYF; cdr3_nt: TGCGCCAGCAGCTTGGCGGGGGGACACTCCTACGAGCAGTACTTC
clone_size: -; d_call: -; v_call: TRBV6-1; j_call: TRBJ2-1; cdr3_aa: CASTRGQQFF; cdr3_nt: TGTGCCAGCACCCGAGGTCAGCAGTTCTTC
clone_size: -; d_call: TRBD2; v_call: TRBV6-6; j_call: TRBJ2-7; cdr3_aa: CASSYVAGGEQYF; cdr3_nt: TGTGCCAGCAGTTACGTAGCGGGGGGGGAGCAGTACTTC
clone_size: few; d_call: TRBD1; v_call: TRBV7-9; j_call: TRBJ1-2; cdr3_aa: CASSSTAGGYNYGYTF; cdr3_nt: TGTGCCAGCAGCTCTACTGCAGGGGGATATAACTATGGCTACACCTTC
clone_size: few; d_call: -; v_call: TRBV14; j_call: TRBJ2-6; cdr3_aa: CASTPARGVTGANVLTF; cdr3_nt: TGTGCCAGCACCCCGGCCAGGGGGGTGACTGGGGCCAACGTCCTGACTTTC